A selection of T cell receptor beta chains follows, all from one sample in a study of identifying expanded T cells in peripheral blood. Only in-frame clones appear in the TCRdb table, and some are missing; sequencing was by immunoSEQ multiplex PCR. Among about 130,000 clones listed, 80% to 90% were seen once. Input material: blood. The receptor set was obtained from a person aged 18-70 years in good health. Both conserved end residues are part of each CDR3. A D gene is named only where the DNA matches it firmly. For some rows the clone size is stated as once, few or many, or as a class when expanded; others skip it.

d_gene: NA
abundance: NA
len: 14
j_gene: TRBJ2-1
v_gene: TRBV7-9
CDR3nt: TGTGCCAGCAGCTTATTGAGCTCCTACAATGAGCAGTTCTTC
CDR3aa: CASSLLSSYNEQFF

d_gene: NA
abundance: few
len: 13
j_gene: TRBJ2-2
v_gene: TRBV7-3
CDR3nt: TGTGCCAGCAGCTCCCGAGGCACCGGGGAGCTGTTTTTT
CDR3aa: CASSSRGTGELFF

d_gene: TRBD1
abundance: NA
len: 15
j_gene: TRBJ2-5
v_gene: TRBV2
CDR3nt: TGTGCCAGCAGCGAAAACGCAGGGGGCCAAGAGACCCAGTACTTC
CDR3aa: CASSENAGGQETQYF

d_gene: TRBD1
abundance: NA
len: 13
j_gene: TRBJ2-5
v_gene: TRBV7-9
CDR3nt: TGTGCCAGCAGCATGGGACAGAGGGAGACCCAGTACTTC
CDR3aa: CASSMGQRETQYF

d_gene: NA
abundance: NA
len: 14
j_gene: TRBJ1-1
v_gene: TRBV6-5
CDR3nt: TGTGCCAGCAGTTACTCTATTAGGGGGACTGAAGCTTTCTTT
CDR3aa: CASSYSIRGTEAFF

d_gene: TRBD1
abundance: NA
len: 14
j_gene: TRBJ1-4
v_gene: TRBV19
CDR3nt: TGTGCCAGTAGCGGACAGGGGGCGCGGGAAAAACTGTTTTTT
CDR3aa: CASSGQGAREKLFF

d_gene: NA
abundance: once
len: 18
j_gene: TRBJ2-2
v_gene: TRBV2
CDR3nt: TGTGCCAGCAGTGAAGCGGAGGGGCTCAGGACGAACACCGGGGAGCTGTTTTTT
CDR3aa: CASSEAEGLRTNTGELFF

d_gene: NA
abundance: NA
len: 12
j_gene: TRBJ1-1
v_gene: TRBV29-1
CDR3nt: TGCAGCGTCCTACAGGGGAACACTGAAGCTTTCTTT
CDR3aa: CSVLQGNTEAFF

d_gene: TRBD1
abundance: NA
len: 13
j_gene: TRBJ2-7
v_gene: TRBV6-5
CDR3nt: TGTGCCAGCCAGGGGACAGGAGTCTACGAGCAGTACTTC
CDR3aa: CASQGTGVYEQYF

d_gene: NA
abundance: NA
len: 15
j_gene: TRBJ1-6
v_gene: TRBV7-8
CDR3nt: TGTGCCAGCAGCTCTGACTCCCCCTATAATTCACCCCTCCACTTT
CDR3aa: CASSSDSPYNSPLHF

d_gene: TRBD1
abundance: NA
len: 14
j_gene: TRBJ1-3
v_gene: TRBV7-9
CDR3nt: TGTGCCAGCAGCCCGACAGGGGATAGAAACACCATATATTTT
CDR3aa: CASSPTGDRNTIYF

d_gene: NA
abundance: NA
len: 15
j_gene: TRBJ1-5
v_gene: TRBV7-2
CDR3nt: TGTGCCAGCAGCCTACAAAAGGGCAACAATCAGCCCCAGCATTTT
CDR3aa: CASSLQKGNNQPQHF

d_gene: NA
abundance: NA
len: 13
j_gene: TRBJ1-1
v_gene: TRBV30
CDR3nt: TGTGCCTGGAGTAGTAGGGGGTCCTCTGAAGCTTTCTTT
CDR3aa: CAWSSRGSSEAFF

d_gene: NA
abundance: NA
len: 11
j_gene: TRBJ2-1
v_gene: TRBV30
CDR3nt: TGTGCCTGGAGTGTACGAGATGAGCAGTTCTTC
CDR3aa: CAWSVRDEQFF

d_gene: NA
abundance: once
len: 13
j_gene: TRBJ1-2
v_gene: TRBV5-8
CDR3nt: TGTGCCAGCAGCTTGGCCCTGGGCTATGGCTACACCTTC
CDR3aa: CASSLALGYGYTF

d_gene: TRBD1
abundance: NA
len: 17
j_gene: TRBJ1-1
v_gene: TRBV5-1
CDR3nt: TGCGCCAGCAGCTTCAATCCCCCGGGACAGCCAAACACTGAAGCTTTCTTT
CDR3aa: CASSFNPPGQPNTEAFF

d_gene: NA
abundance: NA
len: 12
j_gene: TRBJ1-1
v_gene: TRBV7-9
CDR3nt: TGTGCCAGCAGCTTAAGGGGGAATAGAGCTTTCTTT
CDR3aa: CASSLRGNRAFF

d_gene: NA
abundance: NA
len: 14
j_gene: TRBJ1-4
v_gene: TRBV18
CDR3nt: TGTGCCAGCTCACCATTAACAACTAATGAAAAACTGTTTTTT
CDR3aa: CASSPLTTNEKLFF

d_gene: TRBD1
abundance: NA
len: 16
j_gene: TRBJ2-5
v_gene: TRBV6-1
CDR3nt: TGTGCCAGCAGTGAGGTAGGGGGCGCGGGTGAAGAGACCCAGTACTTC
CDR3aa: CASSEVGGAGEETQYF

d_gene: TRBD1
abundance: NA
len: 15
j_gene: TRBJ1-1
v_gene: TRBV4-2
CDR3nt: TGTGCCAGCAGCCGTCACGGACAGGGCGGCACTGAAGCTTTCTTT
CDR3aa: CASSRHGQGGTEAFF

d_gene: NA
abundance: NA
len: 14
j_gene: TRBJ2-2
v_gene: TRBV29-1
CDR3nt: TGCAGCGTTGAAATAGGAGGGGTAGGCGGGGAGCTGTTTTTT
CDR3aa: CSVEIGGVGGELFF

d_gene: TRBD1
abundance: NA
len: 15
j_gene: TRBJ2-5
v_gene: TRBV5-1
CDR3nt: TGCGCCAGCAGCTCCTCCGGGACAGGGATTCAGACCCAGTACTTC
CDR3aa: CASSSSGTGIQTQYF

d_gene: TRBD2
abundance: NA
len: 14
j_gene: TRBJ2-1
v_gene: TRBV11-3
CDR3nt: TGTGCCAGCAGCTTGGGGACTAGCGGGAGGGTGCAGTTCTTC
CDR3aa: CASSLGTSGRVQFF

d_gene: TRBD2
abundance: NA
len: 16
j_gene: TRBJ2-3
v_gene: TRBV7-8
CDR3nt: TGTGCCAGCAGCTTAGCCCTAACTGGGAGGGCAGATACGCAGTATTTT
CDR3aa: CASSLALTGRADTQYF

d_gene: NA
abundance: many
len: 11
j_gene: TRBJ1-1
v_gene: TRBV2
CDR3nt: TGTGCCAGCATAGCGGAGGGAAGGGCTTTCTTT
CDR3aa: CASIAEGRAFF

d_gene: NA
abundance: once
len: 15
j_gene: TRBJ1-5
v_gene: TRBV19
CDR3nt: TGTGCCAGTAGTATGCTCCAAGCGGACAATCAGCCCCAGCATTTT
CDR3aa: CASSMLQADNQPQHF

d_gene: NA
abundance: NA
len: 16
j_gene: TRBJ2-3
v_gene: TRBV10-1
CDR3nt: TGCGCCAGCAGCCCAAGCAAGCGGCGGCCCACAGATACGCAGTATTTT
CDR3aa: CASSPSKRRPTDTQYF

d_gene: NA
abundance: NA
len: 15
j_gene: TRBJ2-7
v_gene: TRBV2
CDR3nt: TGTGCCAGCAGTGAATCTGAGACAGCCCAGTTAGAGCAGTACTTC
CDR3aa: CASSESETAQLEQYF

d_gene: NA
abundance: NA
len: 14
j_gene: TRBJ1-3
v_gene: TRBV27
CDR3nt: TGTGCCAGCAGTTTATCCTCCTCTGGAAACACCATATATTTT
CDR3aa: CASSLSSSGNTIYF

d_gene: NA
abundance: NA
len: 11
j_gene: TRBJ1-3
v_gene: TRBV6-5
CDR3nt: TGTGCCGCGGGGCAGGTTAACACCATATATTTT
CDR3aa: CAAGQVNTIYF

d_gene: NA
abundance: NA
len: 13
j_gene: TRBJ2-4
v_gene: TRBV4-3
CDR3nt: TGCGCCAGCAGCCAAGATCCGTTAGACATTCAGTACTTC
CDR3aa: CASSQDPLDIQYF

d_gene: NA
abundance: NA
len: 13
j_gene: TRBJ1-2
v_gene: TRBV28
CDR3nt: TGTGCCAGCACCCCTAGGGGTGACTATGGCTACACCTTC
CDR3aa: CASTPRGDYGYTF

d_gene: NA
abundance: NA
len: 13
j_gene: TRBJ2-1
v_gene: TRBV5-1
CDR3nt: TGCGCCAGCAGCTCCCGGGTCGACAATGAGCAGTTCTTC
CDR3aa: CASSSRVDNEQFF

d_gene: NA
abundance: NA
len: 14
j_gene: TRBJ2-7
v_gene: TRBV4-1
CDR3nt: TGCGCCAGCAGCCAAGATCGGGGTTCCTACGAGCAGTACTTC
CDR3aa: CASSQDRGSYEQYF

d_gene: NA
abundance: NA
len: 14
j_gene: TRBJ1-3
v_gene: TRBV6-6
CDR3nt: TGTGCCAGCAGCGAAGGGACCGATGGAAACACCATATATTTT
CDR3aa: CASSEGTDGNTIYF

d_gene: TRBD1
abundance: few
len: 13
j_gene: TRBJ2-2
v_gene: TRBV6-5
CDR3nt: TGTGCCGTTAGACAGGGGGGTACCGGGGAGCTGTTTTTT
CDR3aa: CAVRQGGTGELFF

d_gene: NA
abundance: NA
len: 13
j_gene: TRBJ1-4
v_gene: TRBV2
CDR3nt: TGTGCCAGCAGTGCAGGGGTGGCAGAAAAACTGTTTTTT
CDR3aa: CASSAGVAEKLFF

d_gene: TRBD1
abundance: NA
len: 14
j_gene: TRBJ1-1
v_gene: TRBV6-1
CDR3nt: TGTGCCAGCAGTGGATTGCAGGGGGGCACTGAAGCTTTCTTT
CDR3aa: CASSGLQGGTEAFF

d_gene: NA
abundance: NA
len: 14
j_gene: TRBJ2-2
v_gene: TRBV5-1
CDR3nt: TGCGCCAGCAATCAGGGAGGTCAGGCCGGGGAGCTGTTTTTT
CDR3aa: CASNQGGQAGELFF

d_gene: NA
abundance: once
len: 14
j_gene: TRBJ1-5
v_gene: TRBV19
CDR3nt: TGTGCCAGCTCCGACAGATTTAGCAATCAGCCCCAGCATTTT
CDR3aa: CASSDRFSNQPQHF

d_gene: NA
abundance: NA
len: 18
j_gene: TRBJ2-7
v_gene: TRBV7-8
CDR3nt: TGTGCCAGCAGCTTAGCGCAAAGGAGGGACAGCCACGTCCCGGGGCAGTACTTC
CDR3aa: CASSLAQRRDSHVPGQYF

d_gene: NA
abundance: NA
len: 15
j_gene: TRBJ1-3
v_gene: TRBV10-1
CDR3nt: TGCGCCAGCAGTGAGTCGTCAAAATCTGGAAACACCATATATTTT
CDR3aa: CASSESSKSGNTIYF

d_gene: TRBD1
abundance: few
len: 13
j_gene: TRBJ1-5
v_gene: TRBV2
CDR3nt: TGTGCCAGCAGTGGGACAGGGAATCAGCCCCAGCATTTT
CDR3aa: CASSGTGNQPQHF

d_gene: NA
abundance: NA
len: 13
j_gene: TRBJ2-7
v_gene: TRBV15
CDR3nt: TGTGCCACCAGCCTAGGTGACCTCTCCGAGCAGTACTTC
CDR3aa: CATSLGDLSEQYF

d_gene: NA
abundance: once
len: 14
j_gene: TRBJ2-3
v_gene: TRBV6-5
CDR3nt: TGTGCCAGCAGTACTGCGGGGAGCACAGATACGCAGTATTTT
CDR3aa: CASSTAGSTDTQYF

d_gene: NA
abundance: NA
len: 16
j_gene: TRBJ1-1
v_gene: TRBV28
CDR3nt: TGTGCCAGCAGTACGGCAGCGCAGAGCCTGAACACTGAAGCTTTCTTT
CDR3aa: CASSTAAQSLNTEAFF

d_gene: NA
abundance: NA
len: 14
j_gene: TRBJ2-3
v_gene: TRBV30
CDR3nt: TGTGCCTGGAGCCCGGGGGGCGGAACAGATACGCAGTATTTT
CDR3aa: CAWSPGGGTDTQYF

d_gene: NA
abundance: NA
len: 13
j_gene: TRBJ2-7
v_gene: TRBV29-1
CDR3nt: TGCAGCGTTGAGGTGGCGGGGTCCTACGAGCAGTACTTC
CDR3aa: CSVEVAGSYEQYF

d_gene: NA
abundance: NA
len: 13
j_gene: TRBJ1-2
v_gene: TRBV11-1
CDR3nt: TGTGCCAGCAGCTTGGAAGGAGCCTATGGCTACACCTTC
CDR3aa: CASSLEGAYGYTF

d_gene: NA
abundance: NA
len: 12
j_gene: TRBJ1-2
v_gene: TRBV30
CDR3nt: TGTGCCTGGACATCTGGGAGCTATGGCTACACCTTC
CDR3aa: CAWTSGSYGYTF

d_gene: NA
abundance: NA
len: 15
j_gene: TRBJ2-6
v_gene: TRBV5-1
CDR3nt: TGCGCCAGCAGCCCGGGGGTTTCTGGGGCCAACGTCCTGACTTTC
CDR3aa: CASSPGVSGANVLTF

d_gene: NA
abundance: NA
len: 18
j_gene: TRBJ2-7
v_gene: TRBV6-4
CDR3nt: TGTGCCAGCAGAACATATTTGGGGGCAGGGGATTCCTCCTACGAGCAGTACTTC
CDR3aa: CASRTYLGAGDSSYEQYF

d_gene: NA
abundance: NA
len: 11
j_gene: TRBJ2-3
v_gene: TRBV19
CDR3nt: TGTGCCACTCGCGAGGGAGATACGCAGTATTTT
CDR3aa: CATREGDTQYF